This T cell receptor beta chain was profiled in a study of CD8+CD57+ T cells in acquired aplastic anemia. Findings and limits, study-wide: The study identified under 30 CD8+ CDR3 sequences shared by patients and controls.

Patients selected for sequencing had displayed CD8+CD57+ cell expansion by flow cytometry. Severe acquired aplastic anemia was present in all patients. The use of genomic DNA as template underpinned the TCR beta VDJ and CDR3 profiling. TCRdb processed the reads anew with MiXCR; each CDR3 protein has one entry. The table shows just over 200,000 distinct CDR3 sequences, with roughly 60% occurring only once. Germline CDR1 SQVTM, CDR2 ANQGSEA. The CDR3 runs 10 residues. Worth noting for this clonotype: Its cognate antigen is unknown. A read error may account for a junction end that differs from germline.

The J gene is TRBJ1-1, the V gene TRBV29-1, with D unresolved. The sample consisted of sorted CD4+, CD8+, or CD8+CD57+ T cells (not recorded which) from PBMCs. This clonotype originated in a human donor with aplastic anemia. The CDR3 loop reads CSVEKEEALF. In DNA form, the CDR3 reads TGCAGCGTTGAAAAGGAGGAAGCTCTCTTT.